This T cell receptor (beta chain) was found in a study of cytomegalovirus exposure and HLA in healthy donors. Points from the study as a whole: A later analysis showed that HLA-associated TCR beta chains had undergone more clonal expansion than equally common others.

Worth noting for this clone: Antigen unknown.

Germline V gives CDR1 SGHKS, CDR2 YYEKEE (reference sequence). V lost 5 bases and J lost 2; bases outside the gene matches: 13. CDR3 length: 16 residues. The study ran its PCR with 60 Vbeta and 13 Jbeta primers. The data were produced by immunoSEQ multiplex PCR, yet TCRdb's version contains in-frame clones alone and is incomplete. The sample includes about 150,000 clones, around four fifths seen only once; the top ten take approximately 3%. The chain combines TRBV5-5 with TRBJ2-7; 7 bases fit TRBD2. The sequence came from a male donor in good health and CMV-seronegative. Sequenced sample: PBMCs. The CDR3 is CASSTDGGSFPYEQYF. For the CDR3, the DNA is TGTGCCAGCAGTACCGACGGCGGGAGTTTCCCCTACGAGCAGTACTTC.